Sequencing of this T cell receptor beta chain was carried out in a study of cytomegalovirus exposure and HLA in healthy donors. Findings and caveats of the study: In a later analysis, compared with equally common non-associated chains, HLA-associated beta chains were more expanded.

A note on this clone: Its antigen is unidentified.

The CDR3 is 16 residues long. V trimming: 6 bases; J trimming: 3 bases; junction bases outside the gene matches: 11. CDR1 and CDR2 from the germline V gene are SQVTM and ANQGSEA. This PCR relied on a set of 60 Vbeta primers and 13 Jbeta primers. Sequencing used immunoSEQ multiplex PCR; TCRdb keeps in-frame clones, though not all of them. The table records 150,000 to 200,000 clones, around 82% of them present only once. The sequence came from a boy between 2 and 10 years old in good health and CMV-seronegative. The material sequenced was PBMCs. The chain combines TRBV29-1 with TRBJ2-3, with 11 positions matching TRBD2. The CDR3 bases are TGCAGCGTACATACCGGGACTAGCGGCCCTACAGATACGCAGTATTTT. Its protein is CSVHTGTSGPTDTQYF.